The 7 T cell receptor beta chains below were found in one sample sequenced in a study of blood T cell repertoires in COVID-19. Profiled with immunoSEQ multiplex PCR; TCRdb holds only in-frame clones, not every one. The sample contains 150,000 or so clones, 65% to 85% of which appear only once. The specimen sequenced was peripheral blood. Receptors were obtained from an older woman with acute or convalescent COVID-19.

The chain combines TRBV6-5 with TRBJ1-3, with D hard to call. The germline V gene encodes CDR1 MNHEY and CDR2 SVGAGI. The CDR3 loop spans 14 amino acids. Between the trimmed V and J ends, which lost 6 bases and 7 bases, there was a span of 16 bases. In DNA, the CDR3 is TGTGCCAGCAGGGAGGACTTCGGCGGGAACACCATATATTTT. Translating gives CASREDFGGNTIYF.

In nucleotides, the CDR3 is TGTGCCAGCAGGGGGACAGCCCACCTTTTCTACGAGCAGTACTTC. It codes for CASRGTAHLFYEQYF. The chain recombines TRBV2 with TRBJ2-7, with 7 bases lining up with TRBD1. This CDR3 has 15 residues. Unmatched junction bases numbered 11, after V lost 6 bases and J lost 3 bases. Germline V gives CDR1 SNHLY, CDR2 FYNNEI.

This clone has a single count. The rearrangement joins TRBV5-1 to TRBJ1-1; D is undetermined. The V gene lost 3 bases and the J gene lost 0 bases, with 12 bases spanning the gap. The CDR3 totals 15 residues. Germline V CDR1 and CDR2: SGHRS, YFSETQ. CDR3 in DNA: TGCGCCAGCAGCTGGCCGGGCGGGGTGAACACTGAAGCTTTCTTT. Translated, it gives CASSWPGGVNTEAFF.

As concerns this clone: This CDR3 is also generated by other DNA sequences in the sample. This chain connects TRBV7-8 to TRBJ2-7; possibly TRBD1 for D (6 bases). The germline V gene encodes CDR1 SGHVS and CDR2 FQNEAQ. Trimming pared 5 bases from V and 1 base from J, leaving 9 bases between. There are 13 residues in the CDR3. The CDR3 protein is CASSPGQSYEQYF. CDR3 nucleotides: TGTGCCAGCAGCCCTGGACAGTCCTACGAGCAGTACTTC.

This rearrangement joins TRBV15 to TRBJ1-2; D might be TRBD1 (6 bases). CDR1 LNHNV and CDR2 YYDKDF come from the germline V gene (reference sequence). This CDR3 spans 15 amino acids. V lost 0 bases to trimming and J lost 7 bases, with 15 bases between them. The CDR3 DNA reads TGTGCCACCAGCAGAGATAAGGGACACTGGTCTGGCTACACCTTC. This encodes CATSRDKGHWSGYTF.

J is TRBJ1-1 and V is TRBV4-1, with D uncertain. This CDR3 has 15 amino acids. Germline values: CDR1 MGHRA, CDR2 YSYEKL. Trimming took off 2 bases at V and 1 base at J, with 11 bases between the two ends. CDR3 DNA: TGCGCCAGCAGCCAATCCGGGGTCCGGAACACTGAAGCTTTCTTT. It is translated as CASSQSGVRNTEAFF.

This chain uses TRBV3-1 (or the pseudogene TRBV3-2) with TRBJ2-5; TRBD2 might be the D (7 bases). In germline, CDR1 is LGHDT, CDR2 YNNKEL (reference sequence). V was shortened by 7 bases and J by 1 base, with 16 bases between the two germline ends. This CDR3 is 15 amino acids long. CDR3 coding DNA: TGTGCCAGCACTATAGGGGGGGAATCCCAAGAGACCCAGTACTTC. Its protein is CASTIGGESQETQYF.